Following are 30 T cell receptor beta chains from one sample sequenced in a study of cytomegalovirus exposure and HLA in healthy donors. The study ran its PCR with 60 Vbeta and 13 Jbeta primers. Only in-frame clones appear in the TCRdb table, and some are missing; sequencing was by immunoSEQ multiplex PCR. The table has about 200,000 clones, roughly 80% seen once. The source material was PBMCs. These receptors all come from a man aged 30-40 years in good health and CMV-seronegative.

Only a few counts were recorded for this clone. The same CDR3 also results from other DNA sequences found in this sample. The V gene is TRBV5-4, the J gene TRBJ2-5; maybe TRBD2 (6 bases). Per germline, CDR1 SGHNT and CDR2 YYREEE (reference sequence). Trimming stripped 0 bases from V and 4 bases from J, with 7 bases between. CDR3 size: 13 residues. CDR3 nucleotide sequence: TGTGCCAGCAGCTTGGCCGGGGGAGAGACCCAGTACTTC. Its protein is CASSLAGGETQYF.

This clone was counted between two and nine times. The chain employs TRBV5-5 and TRBJ2-2; possibly TRBD1 for D (6 bases). This CDR3 contains 16 residues. Germline CDR1 SGHKS, CDR2 YYEKEE (reference sequence). The V end lost 4 bases, the J end lost 1 base, and 14 bases lay between the germline ends. CDR3 in DNA: TGTGCCAGCAGCCCCCGGCCAGGGGTGAACACCGGGGAGCTGTTTTTT. Residues: CASSPRPGVNTGELFF.

The J gene is TRBJ2-7, the V gene TRBV29-1; D ambiguous. This CDR3 spans 12 amino acids. CDR1 is SQVTM, CDR2 ANQGSEA, per germline. Deletions cut 3 bases from V and 0 bases from J, with 6 bases between. CDR3 in DNA: TGCAGCGTTGAGGTCAGCTCCTACGAGCAGTACTTC. Its protein is CSVEVSSYEQYF.

V and J are TRBV27 and TRBJ2-7, with 11 positions matching TRBD2. Germline trimming cut 5 bases from V and 5 bases from J; bases unmatched to any gene: 5. This CDR3 has 14 amino acids. The germline gives CDR1 MNHEY, CDR2 SMNVEV (reference sequence). As DNA, the CDR3 is TGTGCCAGCAGTCTCCGACTAGCGGGGCACGAGCAGTACTTC. Amino acid sequence: CASSLRLAGHEQYF.

The chain has TRBV28 and TRBJ2-7; 9 positions match TRBD1. The CDR3 spans 15 residues. V lost 6 bases and J lost 4; bases outside the gene matches: 10. Germline CDR1 and CDR2: MDHEN and SYDVKM. CDR3 sequence (DNA): TGTGCCAGCAGAACATTCCGGGACAGGGTTTACGAGCAGTACTTC. Residues: CASRTFRDRVYEQYF.

The chain has TRBV5-6 and TRBJ1-6; D call uncertain. The germline V gene has CDR1 SGHDT and CDR2 YYEEEE. Trimming stripped 1 base from V and 8 bases from J, with 4 bases between. This CDR3 is built from 12 residues. The CDR3 reads CASSLQDSPLHF. CDR3 coding DNA: TGTGCCAGCAGCTTGCAGGATTCACCCCTCCACTTT.

The count of this clone is one. The chain employs TRBV9 and TRBJ2-2, with 7 nucleotides matching TRBD1. This CDR3 is 16 amino acids long. CDR1 is SGDLS, CDR2 YYNGEE, per germline. V lost 3 bases, J lost 6 bases, and 11 bases stayed unmatched. CDR3: CASSAGGRGTPGELFF. The CDR3 nucleotides are TGTGCCAGCAGCGCTGGGGGCAGGGGGACCCCCGGGGAGCTGTTTTTT.

With respect to this clone: Other DNA sequences within the sample encode an identical CDR3. This chain uses TRBV5-1 with TRBJ2-7, with 7 bases matching TRBD1. The CDR3 length is 13 residues. Germline CDR1 reads SGHRS; CDR2 reads YFSETQ. The ends lost 1 base at V and 3 bases at J; junction bases unmatched: 1. The CDR3 bases are TGCGCCAGCAGCTTGAGACAGGGCTACGAGCAGTACTTC. Translating it yields CASSLRQGYEQYF.

The gene calls are TRBV6-5 and TRBJ1-2; unclear D gene. Germline CDR1 and CDR2: MNHEY and SVGAGI. The CDR3 length is 14 residues. The V end lost 2 bases, the J end lost 5 bases, and 12 bases lay between the germline ends. CDR3 nucleotides: TGTGCCAGCAGTTACCTCGGCGGGGAGTATGGCTACACCTTC. This encodes CASSYLGGEYGYTF.

The rearrangement joins TRBV7-8 to TRBJ2-3, with unresolved D. Germline CDR1 is SGHVS and CDR2 is FQNEAQ. The V and J ends lost 6 bases and 3 bases respectively, with 7 bases between them. The CDR3 totals 12 residues. CDR3 nucleotide sequence: TGTGCCAGCAGTGAGAGAACAGATACGCAGTATTTT. It yields the protein CASSERTDTQYF.

Turning to this clone: The junction differs from germline at one of its ends, possibly a read error. V gene TRBV13 combines with J gene TRBJ1-2; 10 bases fit TRBD1. The length of the CDR3 is 16 residues. Germline loops: CDR1 PRHDT, CDR2 FYEKMQ (reference sequence). As DNA, the CDR3 is TGTGCCAGCGGCTTAGTCGGGACAGGGGTTTGGGGTGGCTACACCTTC. This gives the protein CASGLVGTGVWGGYTF.

This clone was recorded a few times. The V gene is TRBV13, the J gene TRBJ2-5; 10 bases fit TRBD1. The CDR3 length is 15 residues. Germline V gene sequence: CDR1 PRHDT, CDR2 FYEKMQ (reference sequence). With 5 bases clipped from V and 4 bases from J, the junction kept 7 bases outside the gene matches. CDR3 nucleotide sequence: TGTGCCAGCAGCACCCGGGACAGGGGAAGAGAGACCCAGTACTTC. Translated, it gives CASSTRDRGRETQYF.

In the case of this clone: Germline is not matched at one junction end, which may reflect a read error. This chain uses TRBV19 with TRBJ2-6; 8 bases map to TRBD1. The CDR3 length is 16 residues. Germline V gene data show CDR1 as LNHDA and CDR2 as SQIVND (reference sequence). In DNA, the CDR3 is TGTGCCAGTGCCAGCCAGGGGGCAGGCTGGGCCAGCGTCCTGACTTTC. Translating it yields CASASQGAGWASVLTF. Filled out from reference TRBV19 and TRBJ2-6, the complete variable domain reads DGGITQSPKYLFRKEGQNVTLSCEQNLNHDAMYWYRQDPGQGLRLIYYSQIVNDFQKGDIAEGYSVSREKKESFPLTVTSAQKNPTAFYLCASASQGAGWASVLTFGAGSRLTVL.

This sequence joins TRBV5-4 and TRBJ2-7, with TRBD2 identical over 12 bases. The CDR3 has 16 residues. Germline V gives CDR1 SGHNT, CDR2 YYREEE (reference sequence). Trimming removed 0 bases from V and 3 bases from J; junction bases left unmatched: 4. Here the CDR3 reads CASSLAGLAGNYEQYF. CDR3 in DNA: TGTGCCAGCAGCTTGGCCGGACTAGCGGGGAACTACGAGCAGTACTTC.

The chain recombines TRBV28 with TRBJ1-2; a possible D gene is TRBD1 (6 bases). The germline V gene has CDR1 MDHEN and CDR2 SYDVKM. V was clipped by 4 bases and J by 5 bases, with 11 bases between them. The CDR3 is 13 residues long. Written as DNA, the CDR3 is TGTGCCAGCAGTTCCGGACAGATGTATGGCTACACCTTC. Translated: CASSSGQMYGYTF.

This chain links TRBV11-2 with TRBJ1-2; 7 positions match TRBD1. The CDR3 covers 14 residues. Germline CDR1 is SGHAT and CDR2 is FQNNGV. Germline trimming cut 5 bases from V and 2 bases from J; bases unmatched to any gene: 5. For the CDR3, the DNA is TGTGCCAGCAGCCCCGGACAGGACAACTATGGCTACACCTTC. This codes for CASSPGQDNYGYTF. Full variable domain (missing parts from reference TRBV11-2 and TRBJ1-2): EAGVAQSPRYKIIEKRQSVAFWCNPISGHATLYWYQQILGQGPKLLIQFQNNGVVDDSQLPKDRFSAERLKGVDSTLKIQPAKLEDSAVYLCASSPGQDNYGYTFGSGTRLTVV.

The chain combines TRBV6-1 with TRBJ1-4; no definite D call. CDR1 and CDR2 (germline): MNHNS, SASEGT. Trimming removed 5 bases from V and 3 bases from J, with 13 bases in between. This CDR3 spans 15 amino acids. CDR3 residues: CASSSAGNPNEKLFF. For the CDR3, the DNA is TGTGCCAGCAGTTCAGCAGGCAATCCTAATGAAAAACTGTTTTTT.

The rearrangement uses TRBV6-4 and TRBJ1-2; 7 bases line up with TRBD1. Looked up from germline, CDR1 is MRHNA and CDR2 is SNTAGT. The CDR3 spans 13 residues. The ends lost 4 bases at V and 8 bases at J; junction bases unmatched: 7. The DNA for the CDR3 is TGTGCCAGCAGTGCTTCGACAGGGCGCGGCTACACCTTC. Protein sequence: CASSASTGRGYTF.

This clone occurred a few times. The chain is built from TRBV7-9 and TRBJ1-2; 7 bases match TRBD1. Per the germline V gene, CDR1 is SEHNR and CDR2 is FQNEAQ (reference sequence). With 9 bases clipped from V and 1 base from J, the junction kept 11 bases outside the gene matches. This CDR3 spans 15 amino acids. The chain's CDR3 is CASQEGATVNYGYTF. CDR3 bases: TGTGCCAGTCAAGAGGGGGCGACAGTTAACTATGGCTACACCTTC.

V gene TRBV4-1 combines with J gene TRBJ1-3, with D perhaps TRBD1 (5 bases). This CDR3 has 17 residues. The germline gives CDR1 MGHRA, CDR2 YSYEKL. Between the trimmed V and J ends, which lost 4 bases and 0 bases, there was a span of 16 bases. CDR3 nucleotide sequence: TGCGCCAGCAGCCGACCCACAGGAATTCGCTCTGGAAACACCATATATTTT. Translated: CASSRPTGIRSGNTIYF.

The CDR3 here is CASSLRAGNYGYTF. In nucleotides, the CDR3 is TGTGCCAGCAGTTTACGAGCAGGGAACTATGGCTACACCTTC. The chain carries TRBV27 and TRBJ1-2; tentative D call: TRBD1 (5 bases). This CDR3 is built from 14 residues. Trimming left V 2 bases short and J 2 bases short, with 9 bases between. Germline V gives CDR1 MNHEY, CDR2 SMNVEV (reference sequence).

This clone has only a few counts. The chain carries TRBV5-5 and TRBJ2-3, with 10 positions matching TRBD1. The CDR3 spans 16 residues. V was pared by 3 bases and J by 4 bases, with 8 bases of the junction left unmatched. The germline CDR1 and CDR2 sequences are SGHKS and YYEKEE (reference sequence). The CDR3 here is CASSSGQGGFPDTQYF. CDR3 nucleotide sequence: TGTGCCAGCAGCTCCGGACAGGGGGGTTTTCCAGATACGCAGTATTTT. The whole variable domain, remainder taken from reference TRBV5-5 and TRBJ2-3, is DAGVTQSPTHLIKTRGQQVTLRCSPISGHKSVSWYQQVLGQGPQFIFQYYEKEERGRGNFPDRFSARQFPNYSSELNVNALLLGDSALYLCASSSGQGGFPDTQYFGPGTRLTVL.

The CDR3 sequence is CASSKEGQGREQGHFSGNTIYF. The DNA for the CDR3 is TGTGCCAGCAGCAAAGAGGGACAGGGGCGGGAGCAGGGGCACTTCTCTGGAAACACCATATATTTT. The chain recombines TRBV21-1 with TRBJ1-3; the D call TRBD1 from the table was never checked on the DNA. TRBV21-1 is described as a pseudogene. The CDR3 consists of 22 residues.

The chain joins TRBV20-1 to TRBJ2-3; possibly TRBD2 for D (6 bases). There are 11 residues in the CDR3. CDR1 DFQATT and CDR2 SNEGSKA come from the germline V gene (reference sequence). V was trimmed by 5 bases and J by 3 bases, leaving 6 bases between them. Here the CDR3 DNA reads TGCAGTGCTGGGGGGACAGATACGCAGTATTTT. Translation: CSAGGTDTQYF.

The CDR3 here is CASSPGTGLLNRQETQYF. The DNA for the CDR3 is TGTGCCAGCAGCCCCGGGACAGGACTTCTCAACCGCCAAGAGACCCAGTACTTC. The chain links TRBV7-3 to TRBJ2-5; 8 nucleotides agree with TRBD1. Trimming took 5 bases from V and 1 from J; bases not matched to a gene: 15. Germline V lookup: CDR1 SGHTA, CDR2 FQGTGA. The CDR3 spans 18 residues.

This chain links TRBV10-2 with TRBJ2-5; 7 nucleotides match TRBD2. This CDR3 has 14 residues. The junction had 8 bases not matched to a gene; V was cut back by 5 bases and J by 5 bases. Per germline, CDR1 WSHSY and CDR2 SAAADI. CDR3 DNA: TGCGCCAGCAGTCAAAAGCGGGACGAGGAGACCCAGTACTTC. It yields the protein CASSQKRDEETQYF.

This chain joins TRBV20-1 and TRBJ1-2; D ambiguous. This CDR3 is 11 amino acids long. In germline, CDR1 is DFQATT, CDR2 SNEGSKA (reference sequence). Deletions cut 5 bases from V and 4 bases from J, with 8 bases between. The CDR3 coding sequence is TGCAGTGCTGACCCGGGCTATGGCTACACCTTC. Translating gives CSADPGYGYTF.

Details on this clone: The sample contains more than one DNA sequence encoding this CDR3. The rearrangement links TRBV5-1 to TRBJ2-1; maybe TRBD1 (6 bases). The length of the CDR3 is 16 residues. The V and J ends lost 1 base and 0 bases respectively, with 11 bases between them. From germline, CDR1 is SGHRS and CDR2 YFSETQ. CDR3: CASSLRQASSYNEQFF. The CDR3, as DNA: TGCGCCAGCAGCTTGCGACAGGCGAGCTCCTACAATGAGCAGTTCTTC.

The chain combines TRBV5-6 with TRBJ1-1; D is uncertain. This CDR3 is built from 15 residues. Germline V gene data show CDR1 as SGHDT and CDR2 as YYEEEE. Trimming took 5 bases from V and 2 from J, leaving 16 bases between them. The CDR3 is CASRWRESYNTEAFF. For the CDR3, the DNA is TGTGCCAGCAGGTGGCGGGAGAGTTACAACACTGAAGCTTTCTTT.

This clone was seen a few times. The V gene is TRBV11-2, the J gene TRBJ2-7; tentative D call: TRBD2 (7 bases). This CDR3 has 15 amino acids. Germline lookup yields CDR1 SGHAT and CDR2 FQNNGV. V lost 1 base and J 4 bases, leaving 14 bases between the germline ends. The CDR3 nucleotides are TGTGCCAGCAGCTTAGGGGGGGGCCTACTGTACGAGCAGTACTTC. This translates into CASSLGGGLLYEQYF.